This T cell receptor beta chain was recorded in a study of T cells in Graves' hyperthyroidism and ophthalmopathy. The CDR3 sequence is 18 residues long. Germline V lookup: CDR1 SEHNR, CDR2 FQNEAQ (reference sequence). With 3 bases removed from V and 0 bases from J, the gap between germline ends came to 18 bases. TCR beta CDR3 region amplification was performed from RNA transcripts. The primer set for the first-round RT-PCR of the TCR CDR3 was HTBI. TCRdb called the multiplex PCR reads again in MiXCR, with one record for every CDR3 protein. The table lists some 300,000 distinct CDR3 sequences, around a fifth of them singletons, with about 35% in the top ten.

The chain is built from TRBV7-9 and TRBJ2-1; the D gene is possibly TRBD2 (6 bases). This clonotype was sampled from a man aged 45-65 years with Graves' ophthalmopathy. Sequenced material: blood. This chain's CDR3 is CASSFDVADPSSYNEQFF. As DNA, the CDR3 is TGTGCCAGCAGCTTCGATGTAGCGGACCCAAGCTCCTACAATGAGCAGTTCTTC.